This TCR beta chain was sequenced during a study of cytomegalovirus exposure and HLA in healthy donors. Study summary: Roughly 170 million T cells yielded 117 million unique TCR beta sequences in earlier analysis.

It was with 60 Vbeta and 13 Jbeta primers that the PCR ran. Assay: immunoSEQ multiplex PCR; the TCRdb copy retains only in-frame clones and omits some. There are roughly 140,000 clones in the sample; around four fifths occur only once, and roughly 2.9% lies in the top ten. This clone has only one observation. As yet, its antigen is unknown. Findings and limits, study-wide: What a later analysis reportedly showed was that an Asian-associated ancestry cluster had fewer N-insertions than the roughly 670-donor mean. Reports indicated that the classifier achieved high specificity and sensitivity in diagnosing cytomegalovirus status.

This sequence was found in a female donor in good health and CMV-seronegative. The source material was PBMCs.

DNA of the CDR3: TGTGCCAGCAGTGAATCACTACGGGAGCTGTTTTTT. Its protein is CASSESLRELFF. The V and J genes are TRBV2 and TRBJ2-2; D remains ambiguous. The CDR3 spans 12 residues. V shed 2 bases and J shed 9 bases, with 7 bases lying between them. Germline values: CDR1 SNHLY, CDR2 FYNNEI.